This T cell receptor (beta chain) was identified during a study of molecular identifiers for immune sequencing clone quantification. Study results and caveats: Spiked-in Jurkat TCR RNA corresponding to one cell was reported as detectable against 970,000 or so naive cells.

The V gene's germline CDR1 is DFQATT and CDR2 SNEGSKA (reference sequence). The CDR3 is 12 residues long. V was pared by 8 bases and J by 6 bases, with 7 bases of the junction left unmatched. Sorted cells numbering 20,000 to 1,000,000, with 10%, 30% or 50% RNA, yielded the naive CD8 libraries. From the PCR reads, TCRdb called clonotypes with MiXCR, one entry per CDR3 protein. Here the sample spans approximately 630,000 distinct CDR3 sequences, about 25% being singletons. Many counts were recorded for this clonotype. No antigen is known for it. The sample was naive CD8+ T cells from blood, with Jurkat cell RNA spiked in. Subset meaning: FACS-sorted CD8+CD4-CCR7+CD45RA+ naive T cells. This receptor was identified in a human donor in good health. Some libraries in this study had Jurkat cell RNA spiked in. The chain uses TRBV20-1 and TRBJ1-1; TRBD1 agrees at 9 bases. CDR3 nucleotides: TGCAGTTCACCGGGACAGGGATCTGAAGCTTTCTTT. Its translation is CSSPGQGSEAFF.